The clone carrying this T cell receptor beta chain was picked up a small number of times. This sample is part of a study of response to subunit inactivated influenza vaccine. The CDR3 is 15 residues long. Germline V gene sequence: CDR1 LGHNA, CDR2 YSLEER. V lost 1 base, J lost 0 bases, and 8 bases lay in between. Via MiXCR, TCRdb re-called the RT-PCR reads, giving one row per CDR3 protein. Among roughly 780,000 distinct CDR3 sequences listed, under 20% were seen once. The sequencing used PBMCs from blood, collected roughly 5 days after vaccination. This sequence was found in a man in his forties or fifties who received an inactivated influenza vaccine. This chain connects TRBV4-3 to TRBJ2-3; the D call may be TRBD1 or TRBD2 (5 bases each). The CDR3 DNA is TGCGCCAGCAGCCAAGGGGGCGGGAGCACAGATACGCAGTATTTT. Its protein product is CASSQGGGSTDTQYF.